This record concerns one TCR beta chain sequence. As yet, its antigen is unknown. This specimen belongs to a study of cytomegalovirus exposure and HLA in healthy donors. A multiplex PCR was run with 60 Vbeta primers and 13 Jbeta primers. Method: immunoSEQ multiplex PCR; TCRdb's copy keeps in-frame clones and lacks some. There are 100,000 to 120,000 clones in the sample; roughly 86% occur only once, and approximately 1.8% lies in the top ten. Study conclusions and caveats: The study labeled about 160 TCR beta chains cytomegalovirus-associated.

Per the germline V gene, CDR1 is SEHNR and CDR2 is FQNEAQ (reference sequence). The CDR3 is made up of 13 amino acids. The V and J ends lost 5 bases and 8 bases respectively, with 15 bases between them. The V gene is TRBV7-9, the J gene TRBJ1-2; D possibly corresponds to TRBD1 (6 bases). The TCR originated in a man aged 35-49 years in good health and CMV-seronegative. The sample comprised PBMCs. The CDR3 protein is CASSPQGEGGYTF. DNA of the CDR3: TGTGCCAGCAGCCCACAGGGAGAGGGGGGCTACACCTTC.